This T cell receptor beta chain was documented in a study of T cell changes during pregnancy in multiple sclerosis. Only in-frame clones appear in the TCRdb table, and some are missing; sequencing was by immunoSEQ multiplex PCR. The sample holds approximately 88,000 clones, 90% to 95% seen once. The CDR3 extends over 15 amino acids. The V gene's germline CDR1 is SGHRS and CDR2 YFSETQ. Unmatched junction bases numbered 7, after V lost 2 bases and J lost 5 bases. The chain employs TRBV5-1 and TRBJ2-5; 9 positions agree with TRBD2. The sample here was peripheral blood, taken in the first trimester of pregnancy. The clonotype comes from a female donor with multiple sclerosis, enrolled in a pregnancy study. The CDR3 is CASSFGGGAEETQYF. CDR3 nucleotides: TGCGCCAGCAGCTTTGGCGGGGGGGCCGAGGAGACCCAGTACTTC.